Each of the 20 T cell receptor beta chains below was sequenced from the same sample in a study of technical replicates of blood from a handful of donors. Profiled with immunoSEQ multiplex PCR; TCRdb holds only in-frame clones, not every one. The sample has around 78,000 clones, around 94% seen once. The sample comprised T cells isolated from PBMCs. Every receptor here comes from a human donor in good health.

In nucleotides, the CDR3 is TGTGCCAGCAGCTTAGAGCTGGCAGCCGGGGAGCTGTTTTTT. It codes for CASSLELAAGELFF. The J gene is TRBJ2-2, the V gene TRBV11-2; D call uncertain. Germline values: CDR1 SGHAT, CDR2 FQNNGV. Trimming pared 0 bases from V and 6 bases from J, leaving 8 bases between. CDR3 length: 14 amino acids.

The CDR3 DNA sequence: TGTGCCAGCAGTTGGGACAGATCCTACACCTTC. It is translated as CASSWDRSYTF. The V and J genes are TRBV28 and TRBJ1-2; 7 nucleotides align to TRBD1. The CDR3 has 11 amino acids. The germline gives CDR1 MDHEN, CDR2 SYDVKM. Losses at the gene ends were 4 bases for V and 10 bases for J; bases not matched to a gene: 3.

The V call is TRBV28, the J call TRBJ2-7, with TRBD2 matching 10 bases. The CDR3 is 13 amino acids. In germline, CDR1 is MDHEN, CDR2 SYDVKM. V gave up 10 bases and J gave up 4 bases; unmatched junction bases: 7. The CDR3 nucleotides read TGTGCCACCTACTCTAGCGGGAGTTACGAGCAGTACTTC. This sequence encodes CATYSSGSYEQYF.

This chain uses TRBV7-2 with TRBJ2-3; TRBD2 is a possible D gene (6 bases). With 5 bases removed from V and 0 bases from J, the gap between germline ends came to 12 bases. Germline lookup yields CDR1 SGHTA and CDR2 FQGNSA. The CDR3 has 15 residues. The CDR3 bases are TGTGCCAGCAGCGAATACGGGACTAGCACAGATACGCAGTATTTT. Translation gives CASSEYGTSTDTQYF.

This clone was seen more than once but under ten times. The chain employs TRBV4-2 and TRBJ2-3; 10 bases map to TRBD2. Germline CDR1 is LGHNA and CDR2 is YNFKEQ. CDR3 length: 16 amino acids. V dropped 5 bases and J dropped 5; count of bases not matched to a gene: 10. The CDR3 DNA reads as TGTGCCAGCAGCGGAACTAGCGGGAACGGGGGAGATACGCAGTATTTT. Protein sequence: CASSGTSGNGGDTQYF.

The chain links TRBV28 to TRBJ2-1; tentatively, D is TRBD2 (6 bases). V was cut by 8 bases and J by 7 bases, with 18 bases left in between. Per the germline V gene, CDR1 is MDHEN and CDR2 is SYDVKM. The CDR3 covers 14 residues. CDR3 sequence: CASGGTLPRNEQFF. The CDR3 nucleotides read TGTGCCAGCGGGGGGACTCTCCCCCGGAATGAGCAGTTCTTC.

This chain links TRBV15 with TRBJ1-5, with 7 positions matching TRBD1. Germline assignment: CDR1 LNHNV and CDR2 YYDKDF (reference sequence). Trimming removed 3 bases from V and 6 bases from J; junction bases left unmatched: 8. CDR3 size: 15 residues. The CDR3, as DNA: TGTGCCACCAGCAGTGCAATGACAGGGACTCAGCCCCAGCATTTT. This codes for CATSSAMTGTQPQHF.

This clone was detected only once. V is TRBV6-5 and J is TRBJ2-7, with D possibly being TRBD1 (5 bases). CDR1 is MNHEY, CDR2 SVGAGI, per germline. The ends were cut back, 5 bases at V and 3 bases at J, with 11 bases in the middle. The CDR3 totals 13 residues. Written as DNA, the CDR3 is TGTGCCAGCAGTGGGGCACCATACTACGAGCAGTACTTC. It yields the protein CASSGAPYYEQYF.

The chain has TRBV5-1 and TRBJ2-2; D call uncertain. Trimming cost V 2 bases and J 4 bases, with 9 bases left between them. This CDR3 is built from 14 residues. The germline CDR1 and CDR2 sequences are SGHRS and YFSETQ. The CDR3 coding sequence is TGCGCCAGCAGCTTTACAGTGATCACCGGGGAGCTGTTTTTT. Its protein is CASSFTVITGELFF.

Concerning this clone itself: The sample has other DNA sequences that encode this CDR3 too. The V gene is TRBV5-1, the J gene TRBJ1-3, with D possibly being TRBD1 (5 bases). The length of the CDR3 is 14 residues. Trimming removed 5 bases at V and 4 bases at J, with 13 bases between. Per the germline V gene, CDR1 is SGHRS and CDR2 is YFSETQ. The CDR3 spells CASSLGDSGNTIYF. The DNA of the CDR3 is TGCGCCAGCAGTCTAGGGGATTCAGGAAACACCATATATTTT.

Regarding this clone: Distinct nucleotide sequences in the sample also encode this CDR3. The gene calls are TRBV19 and TRBJ2-7; TRBD1 is a possible D gene (6 bases). CDR1 LNHDA and CDR2 SQIVND come from the germline V gene (reference sequence). The CDR3 has 14 residues. The V end was cut by 3 bases, the J end by 2 bases, with 11 bases between. CDR3: CASSIGRGTYEQYF. CDR3 nucleotide sequence: TGTGCCAGTAGTATCGGCAGGGGTACCTACGAGCAGTACTTC.

The chain links TRBV5-4 to TRBJ2-7; 10 positions agree with TRBD2. CDR1 is SGHNT and CDR2 is YYREEE in the germline V gene (reference sequence). J was trimmed by 1 base and V by 0 bases; bases with no gene match: 1. CDR3 length: 15 amino acids. DNA of the CDR3: TGTGCCAGCAGCTTGGCTAGCGGGGGATCCTACGAGCAGTACTTC. Its protein is CASSLASGGSYEQYF.

The CDR3 loop reads CASTPRGMNTEAFF. The CDR3, as DNA: TGCGCCAGCACCCCACGGGGAATGAACACTGAAGCTTTCTTT. The chain joins TRBV5-1 to TRBJ1-1, with D hard to call. CDR1 is SGHRS and CDR2 is YFSETQ in the germline V gene. This CDR3 is built from 14 residues. Trimming left V 6 bases short and J 0 bases short, with 12 bases between.

J is TRBJ1-1 and V is TRBV2; possibly TRBD1 for D (6 bases). The CDR3 has 18 amino acids. Germline values: CDR1 SNHLY, CDR2 FYNNEI. V lost 0 bases and J lost 5, with 22 bases in between. CDR3 protein: CASSEAATGRTFGTEAFF. Here the CDR3 DNA reads TGTGCCAGCAGTGAAGCGGCGACAGGACGAACATTTGGGACTGAAGCTTTCTTT.

The chain carries TRBV6-6 and TRBJ2-3; 9 bases align to TRBD2. The CDR3 contains 14 residues. CDR1 is MNHNY and CDR2 is SVGAGI in the germline V gene (reference sequence). Trimming cost V 5 bases and J 7 bases; bases outside gene matches: 7. The CDR3 here is CASSQVAGAYTQYF. DNA for the CDR3: TGTGCCAGCAGTCAAGTAGCGGGGGCTTATACGCAGTATTTT.

The gene calls are TRBV21-1 and TRBJ1-2. TRBV21-1 is a known pseudogene. The CDR3 runs 15 residues. CDR3 sequence reads: CASSKAPGRGYGYTF. As DNA, the CDR3 is TGTGCCAGCAGCAAGGCGCCAGGCCGGGGCTATGGCTACACCTTC.

The chain recombines TRBV25-1 with TRBJ2-2, with 10 bases matching TRBD2. Germline V gene data show CDR1 as MGHDK and CDR2 as SYGVNS. This CDR3 spans 16 amino acids. V lost 6 bases, J lost 7 bases, and 11 bases stayed unmatched. CDR3 protein: CASSPRVAGGGGELFF. As DNA, the CDR3 is TGTGCCAGCAGCCCCCGGGTAGCGGGAGGAGGCGGGGAGCTGTTTTTT.

The CDR3 loop reads CASSLGDRDGNTIYF. CDR3 coding DNA: TGCGCCAGCAGCTTGGGGGACAGGGATGGAAACACCATATATTTT. The rearrangement links TRBV5-1 to TRBJ1-3, with 9 bases that match TRBD1. After removal of 0 bases from V and 3 bases from J, the junction contained 1 base not matched to a gene. The CDR3 contains 15 residues. Germline V gene data show CDR1 as SGHRS and CDR2 as YFSETQ.

This clone came up once. The gene calls are TRBV18 and TRBJ1-1; D might be TRBD1 (5 bases). There are 14 residues in the CDR3. Germline V gene data show CDR1 as KGHSH and CDR2 as LQKENI. With 3 bases removed from V and 5 bases from J, the gap between germline ends came to 13 bases. The chain's CDR3 is CASSPKIGGTEAFF. The CDR3 DNA follows: TGTGCCAGCTCACCCAAAATTGGGGGGACTGAAGCTTTCTTT.

The chain couples TRBV18 to TRBJ2-5; D is possibly TRBD1 (5 bases). Germline CDR1 and CDR2: KGHSH and LQKENI. Trimming pared 2 bases from V and 0 bases from J, leaving 16 bases between. The CDR3 has 17 residues. DNA for the CDR3: TGTGCCAGCTCACCATATTCCAGGGCAGAGTACCAAGAGACCCAGTACTTC. Encoded protein: CASSPYSRAEYQETQYF.